A single sample gave rise to the 30 T cell receptor beta chains below, sequenced in a study of T cell clonality in common variable immunodeficiency. Method: immunoSEQ multiplex PCR; TCRdb's copy keeps in-frame clones and lacks some. Recorded here are some 40,000 clones, none singletons. Sequencing used peripheral blood mononuclear cells. These receptors all stem from a person aged 18 to 70 in good health.

A note on this clone: The read stops 3 residues short of the end of the CDR3; the missing end is completed from the germline J gene. This chain connects TRBV5-1 to TRBJ2-1; D unresolved. This CDR3 region has 14 residues. The germline V gene has CDR1 SGHRS and CDR2 YFSETQ. V lost 3 bases and J lost 9, with 16 bases in between. The CDR3 here is CASSSEGLYAEQFF. CDR3 DNA, as far as it was read: TGCGCCAGCAGCTCCGAAGGCTTATATGCTGAG.

This clone was detected many times. Sequencing ends 3 residues short of the CDR3 end; the germline J gene provides the rest. The chain employs TRBV19 and TRBJ2-7; TRBD2 might be the D (6 bases). V gave up 7 bases and J gave up 4 bases, with 23 bases separating them. Germline V gene sequence: CDR1 LNHDA, CDR2 SQIVND (reference sequence). The CDR3 has 16 amino acids. The CDR3 is CASKRASESQLYEQYF. The sequenced part of the CDR3 DNA is TGTGCCAGTAAGAGGGCTAGCGAGTCTCAATTATACGAG.

This clone was observed many times. The CDR3 end lies 3 residues beyond the end of the read and is filled in from the germline J gene. The rearrangement links TRBV19 to TRBJ1-2; 7 nucleotides line up with TRBD1. Germline assignment: CDR1 LNHDA and CDR2 SQIVND (reference sequence). This CDR3 comprises 16 residues. V lost 8 bases and J lost 4; bases outside the gene matches: 16. The CDR3 spells CASGTVPIPSIYGYTF. Partial CDR3 DNA: TGTGCCAGTGGGACAGTCCCAATTCCCTCAATCTATGGC.

This clone was recorded many times. The CDR3 loop is CASRNLGTPYNEQFF. Partial CDR3 DNA: TGTGCCAGTAGAAACCTCGGGACACCCTACAATGAG. This chain uses TRBV19 with TRBJ2-1; D is perhaps TRBD1 (6 bases). The sequence runs out 3 residues before the end of the CDR3; the remainder is reconstructed from the germline J gene. CDR3 size: 15 residues. Trimming removed 6 bases from V and 2 bases from J, with 14 bases in between. The V gene's germline CDR1 is LNHDA and CDR2 SQIVND (reference sequence).

This clone occurred many times. The read ends 3 residues shy of where the CDR3 ends; the end is completed using the germline J gene. The chain uses TRBV2 and TRBJ2-2, with D perhaps TRBD1 or TRBD2 (7 bases each). This CDR3 comprises 15 residues. Per the germline V gene, CDR1 is SNHLY and CDR2 is FYNNEI. The ends were cut back, 9 bases at V and 3 bases at J, with 17 bases in the middle. Partial CDR3 DNA: TGTGCCAGAGGGGGCCAGGGGAGGGACACCGGGGAG. It specifies CARGGQGRDTGE. The full CDR3 reads CARGGQGRDTGELFF.

By share, this clone counts as medium-sized. The sequenced fragment ends 3 residues before the CDR3 boundary, so the rest is inferred from the germline J gene. The chain is built from TRBV5-4 and TRBJ2-3; D remains unclear. V lost 2 bases, J lost 3 bases, and 4 bases lay in between. CDR3 length: 12 amino acids. Germline-derived CDR1 and CDR2 are SGHNT and YYREEE (reference sequence). CDR3 residues: CASSFGTDTQYF. CDR3 DNA (partial): TGTGCCAGCAGCTTCGGGACAGATACG.

This clone was seen many times. The read ends 3 residues early relative to the CDR3; the germline J gene fills the gap. The V gene is TRBV2, the J gene TRBJ2-3; tentative D call: TRBD1 (7 bases). Germline lookup yields CDR1 SNHLY and CDR2 FYNNEI. This CDR3 comprises 16 residues. V lost 6 bases, J lost 6 bases, and 22 bases lay in between. CDR3 protein: CASRAGLAGGRDTQYF. CDR3 DNA, as far as it was read: TGTGCCAGCAGAGCCGGTTTGGCAGGGGGGAGGGATACG. The complete variable domain, with remaining parts taken from reference TRBV2 and TRBJ2-3, reads EPEVTQTPSHQVTQMGQEVILRCVPISNHLYFYWYRQILGQKVEFLVSFYNNEISEKSEIFDDQFSVERPDGSNFTLKIRSTKLEDSAMYFCASRAGLAGGRDTQYFGPGTRLTVL.

This clone was seen many times. The read falls 3 residues short of the CDR3 end, and the missing part is taken from the germline J gene. V gene TRBV30 combines with J gene TRBJ1-2; D is possibly TRBD1 (5 bases). Looked up from germline, CDR1 is GTSNPN and CDR2 is SVGIG (reference sequence). The CDR3 extends over 15 amino acids. Trimming shortened V by 2 bases and J by 1 base, and 14 bases separated the two germline ends. The covered CDR3 bases are TGTGCCTGGAGTATAGGCGGGGGGAATAACTATGGC. It yields the protein CAWSIGGGNNYG. The whole CDR3 reads CAWSIGGGNNYGYTF.

Ten or more counts support this clone. The DNA ends 3 residues before the CDR3 does, and the rest of the CDR3 is filled in from the germline J gene. The V call is TRBV7-3, the J call TRBJ2-2, with TRBD1 identical over 10 bases. The CDR3 spans 14 residues. Germline CDR1 and CDR2: SGHTA and FQGTGA. The trim removed 4 bases at V and 5 bases at J, leaving 1 base unmatched. The CDR3 protein is CASSSGQGTGELFF. The DNA read from the CDR3 is TGTGCCAGCAGCTCGGGACAGGGGACCGGGGAG.

This clone has a count of ten or more. The read halts 3 residues ahead of the CDR3 end, with the missing end drawn from the germline J gene. The chain couples TRBV20-1 to TRBJ1-2, with a possible D match to TRBD1 (6 bases). V was pared by 5 bases and J by 6 bases, with 16 bases between. Per the germline V gene, CDR1 is DFQATT and CDR2 is SNEGSKA (reference sequence). The CDR3 is 13 residues long. The CDR3 loop is CSASKGGLDGYTF. The part of the CDR3 DNA that was read is TGCAGTGCTTCAAAAGGGGGTTTGGATGGC.

This clone was detected only a few times. The CDR3 is cut off 3 residues early in the read; its end comes from the germline J gene. The rearrangement uses TRBV4-2 and TRBJ2-5; perhaps TRBD1 as D (6 bases). The germline CDR1 and CDR2 sequences are LGHNA and YNFKEQ. The CDR3 totals 17 residues. The V end lost 1 base, the J end lost 5 bases, and 20 bases lay between the germline ends. Incomplete CDR3 DNA: TGTGCCAGCAGCCAAGGGTTGGGGGCAGGCTCAGGGGAGACC. Its translation is CASSQGLGAGSGET. Given in full, the CDR3 is CASSQGLGAGSGETQYF.

There are a few counts of this clone. The read halts 3 residues ahead of the CDR3 end, with the missing end drawn from the germline J gene. The chain has TRBV7-9 and TRBJ2-3; the match to TRBD1 covers 8 bases. CDR1 and CDR2 from the germline V gene are SEHNR and FQNEAQ (reference sequence). There are 14 residues in the CDR3. J gave up 5 bases and V 4 bases, and 5 bases lay outside the gene matches. Partial CDR3 DNA: TGTGCCAGCAGCTCGGGACAGGCCCTAGATACG. This codes for CASSSGQALDT. The full CDR3 is CASSSGQALDTQYF.

In this sample, this clone turned up a few times. The read comes to an end 3 residues before the CDR3 does, leaving the germline J gene to fill in the end. This sequence joins TRBV7-7 and TRBJ1-2; no clear D. CDR3 size: 13 residues. Germline-derived CDR1 and CDR2 are SSHAT and FNYEAQ (reference sequence). CDR3 DNA (partial): TGTGCCAGCAGCTCTAGAGCGGGAAATGAC. Its translation is CASSSRAGND. The whole CDR3 reads CASSSRAGNDYTF. The whole variable domain, filled in from reference TRBV7-7 and TRBJ1-2, reads GAGVSQSPRYKVTKRGQDVTLRCDPISSHATLYWYQQALGQGPEFLTYFNYEAQPDKSGLPSDRFSAERPEGSISTLTIQRTEQRDSAMYRCASSSRAGNDYTFGSGTRLTVV.

This clone was seen at least ten times. Coverage ceases 3 residues before the CDR3 finishes, and the germline J gene fills in the end. The chain joins TRBV6-4 to TRBJ2-1; 7 bases are a match to TRBD2. Trimming removed 4 bases from V and 9 bases from J; junction bases left unmatched: 6. Germline values: CDR1 MRHNA, CDR2 SNTAGT. The CDR3 is made up of 13 amino acids. The CDR3 spells CASSGLRGGEQFF. The CDR3 bases that were read are TGTGCCAGCAGTGGACTTCGCGGGGGTGAG.

This clone was counted many times. Read sequence stops 3 residues before the CDR3 end, and the germline J gene provides the missing end. The chain recombines TRBV19 with TRBJ2-5; 7 nucleotides agree with TRBD2. There are 14 residues in the CDR3. V shed 5 bases and J 6 bases; nucleotides not matched to a gene: 9. Germline CDR1 and CDR2: LNHDA and SQIVND (reference sequence). CDR3 DNA (partial): TGTGCCAGTAGTCCAGGACTAGGAATGAAGACC. This codes for CASSPGLGMKT. The entire CDR3 protein reads CASSPGLGMKTQYF.

This clone was detected many times. The sequence runs out 3 residues before the end of the CDR3; the remainder is reconstructed from the germline J gene. The chain links TRBV7-2 to TRBJ2-5; D gene uncertain. CDR3 length equals 11 residues. Germline CDR1 reads SGHTA; CDR2 reads FQGNSA. The V end lost 6 bases, the J end lost 4 bases, and 6 bases lay between the germline ends. CDR3: CASRRRETQYF. Incomplete CDR3 DNA: TGTGCCAGCAGGCGGCGAGAGACC. The full variable domain, its missing parts supplied by reference TRBV7-2 and TRBJ2-5, is GAGVSQSPSNKVTEKGKDVELRCDPISGHTALYWYRQSLGQGLEFLIYFQGNSAPDKSGLPSDRFSAERTGGSVSTLTIQRTQQEDSAVYLCASRRRETQYFGPGTRLLVL.

This clone was counted many times. Partial CDR3 DNA: TGTGCCAGCTCACCCTCAGCGGGAGGGCCGGGAAATGAG. It specifies CASSPSAGGPGNE. The whole CDR3 protein reads CASSPSAGGPGNEQFF. The V call is TRBV18, the J call TRBJ2-1; 10 nucleotides align to TRBD2. The read ends 3 residues shy of where the CDR3 ends; the end is completed using the germline J gene. Germline CDR1 is KGHSH and CDR2 is LQKENI. With V trimmed by 3 bases and J by 7 bases, 9 bases remained unmatched. The CDR3 covers 16 residues.

Ten or more counts support this clone. The CDR3 is cut off 3 residues early in the read; its end comes from the germline J gene. The chain links TRBV5-1 to TRBJ2-3; D unclear. Germline loops: CDR1 SGHRS, CDR2 YFSETQ. Trimming shortened V by 2 bases and J by 6 bases, and 13 bases separated the two germline ends. The CDR3 loop spans 14 amino acids. The CDR3 is CASSFISASDTQYF. The DNA read from the CDR3 is TGCGCCAGCAGCTTTATTAGTGCTTCGGATACG.

In this sample, this clone turned up many times. The read ends 3 residues early relative to the CDR3; the germline J gene fills the gap. The V gene is TRBV12-3 or TRBV12-4, the J gene TRBJ2-2, with 7 positions matching TRBD1. CDR3 length: 15 amino acids. The V and J ends lost 6 bases and 3 bases, in that order; junction bases with no gene match: 7. The CDR3 here is CASRLQGFDTGELFF. CDR3 bases read: TGTGCCAGCAGGCTACAGGGGTTTGACACCGGGGAG.

This clone appeared many times. The read falls 3 residues short of the CDR3 end, and the missing part is taken from the germline J gene. The chain carries TRBV5-4 and TRBJ1-3, with 7 bases lining up with TRBD1. The CDR3 extends over 15 amino acids. Germline values: CDR1 SGHNT, CDR2 YYREEE (reference sequence). V gave up 4 bases and J gave up 0 bases; unmatched junction bases: 4. The CDR3 here is CASSLRTGSGNTIYF. The DNA read from the CDR3 is TGTGCCAGCAGCCTACGGACAGGCTCTGGAAACACC. The variable domain in full, with the rest retrieved from reference TRBV5-4 and TRBJ1-3, is ETGVTQSPTHLIKTRGQQVTLRCSSQSGHNTVSWYQQALGQGPQFIFQYYREEENGRGNFPPRFSGLQFPNYSSELNVNALELDDSALYLCASSLRTGSGNTIYFGEGSWLTVV.

Many counts were recorded for this clone. The read gets to within 3 residues of the CDR3 end, and the germline J gene fills in the rest. The V call is TRBV5-1, the J call TRBJ1-1, with D tentatively TRBD1 (6 bases). Trimming removed 2 bases at V and 0 bases at J, with 14 bases between. Germline values: CDR1 SGHRS, CDR2 YFSETQ. CDR3 length equals 16 residues. This CDR3 is CASSLQGSELNTEAFF. Partial CDR3 DNA: TGCGCCAGCAGCTTACAGGGATCTGAATTGAACACTGAA. Full variable domain (missing parts from reference TRBV5-1 and TRBJ1-1): KAGVTQTPRYLIKTRGQQVTLSCSPISGHRSVSWYQQTPGQGLQFLFEYFSETQRNKGNFPGRFSGRQFSNSRSEMNVSTLELGDSALYLCASSLQGSELNTEAFFGQGTRLTVV.

This clone was observed a few times. The read is 3 residues too short to cover the CDR3 end, so that end is filled in from the germline J gene. The chain recombines TRBV6-1 with TRBJ1-2, with D maybe TRBD1 (5 bases). CDR1 is MNHNS and CDR2 is SASEGT in the germline V gene. The CDR3 is made up of 15 amino acids. V was shortened by 3 bases and J by 3 bases, with 14 bases between the two germline ends. This CDR3 is CASSDSGIGDYGYTF. CDR3 DNA, as far as it was read: TGTGCCAGCAGTGATTCAGGGATTGGGGACTATGGC.

The sample holds many counts of this clone. Read coverage stops 3 residues before the CDR3 terminus; the germline J gene supplies the remainder. V is TRBV5-1 and J is TRBJ2-5; 12 bases are a match to TRBD1. The CDR3 is made up of 14 amino acids. The germline V gene encodes CDR1 SGHRS and CDR2 YFSETQ. Trimming at V came to 0 bases and at J to 6 bases, leaving 0 bases not matched to a gene. This CDR3 reads CASSLGDRGQTQYF. Incomplete CDR3 DNA: TGCGCCAGCAGCTTGGGGGACAGGGGGCAGACC.

The table lists this clone with many counts. Read data end 3 residues before the CDR3 end; the end is taken from the germline J gene. The rearrangement joins TRBV7-6 to TRBJ2-2, with TRBD2 identical over 14 bases. Germline V CDR1 and CDR2: SGHVS, FNYEAQ. The CDR3 is 17 residues long. Germline trimming cut 1 base from V and 7 bases from J; bases unmatched to any gene: 5. Here the CDR3 reads CASSLVGLAGAIGELFF. The covered CDR3 bases are TGTGCCAGCAGCTTAGTGGGACTAGCGGGAGCAATCGGGGAG.

This clone was found many times. The read falls 3 residues short of the CDR3 end, and the missing part is taken from the germline J gene. This rearrangement joins TRBV19 to TRBJ2-1; TRBD2 aligns across 11 bases. The germline V gene encodes CDR1 LNHDA and CDR2 SQIVND (reference sequence). V dropped 6 bases and J dropped 6; count of bases not matched to a gene: 7. This CDR3 is 15 amino acids long. The CDR3: CASRSGLAGGNEQFF. Partial CDR3 DNA: TGTGCCAGTAGGTCCGGGCTAGCGGGAGGCAATGAG.

In regard to this clone: The read comes to an end 3 residues before the CDR3 does, leaving the germline J gene to fill in the end. This rearrangement joins TRBV23-1 to TRBJ1-5; no firm D call. TRBV23-1 qualifies as an ORF whose function is uncertain. The CDR3 runs to 14 residues. Trimming took 0 bases from V and 2 from J, leaving 5 bases between them. CDR3 residues: CASSQSGGNQPQHF. The sequenced CDR3 bases are TGCGCCAGCAGTCAATCCGGTGGCAATCAGCCC.

The table lists this clone with many counts. The sequenced fragment ends 3 residues before the CDR3 boundary, so the rest is inferred from the germline J gene. This chain connects TRBV7-3 to TRBJ1-6; tentatively, D is TRBD1 (6 bases). The CDR3 length is 18 residues. With 0 bases removed from V and 4 bases from J, the gap between germline ends came to 16 bases. Germline values: CDR1 SGHTA, CDR2 FQGTGA. The CDR3 bases that were read are TGTGCCAGCAGCTTAACGGTGGGGGGGGCTGATTATAATTCACCC. Amino acids: CASSLTVGGADYNSP. The CDR3, in full, reads CASSLTVGGADYNSPLHF.

This clone was counted ten times or more. From the germline J gene comes the end of the CDR3, since the read stops 3 residues before it. The V and J genes are TRBV7-3 and TRBJ2-3, with a possible D match to TRBD1 (5 bases). The V end was cut by 2 bases, the J end by 4 bases, with 13 bases between. Germline CDR1 and CDR2: SGHTA and FQGTGA. The CDR3 is 15 amino acids. This chain's CDR3 is CASSLGVREADTQYF. The sequenced part of the CDR3 DNA is TGTGCCAGCAGCTTAGGCGTCAGGGAAGCAGATACG.

This clone was detected many times. From the germline J gene comes the end of the CDR3, since the read stops 3 residues before it. J is TRBJ2-1 and V is TRBV20-1; 9 positions match TRBD2. The CDR3 totals 16 residues. Germline CDR1 is DFQATT and CDR2 is SNEGSKA (reference sequence). The junction had 7 bases not matched to a gene; V was cut back by 1 base and J by 3 bases. CDR3: CSARGGNSGSYNEQFF. CDR3 DNA (partial): TGCAGTGCTAGAGGGGGGAATAGCGGGAGCTACAATGAG.

This clone was found a few times. The CDR3 end falls 3 residues outside the read, so it is completed with the germline J gene. This chain connects TRBV6-2 or TRBV6-3 to TRBJ2-2, with D tentatively TRBD1 (6 bases). This CDR3 spans 13 amino acids. Germline-derived CDR1 and CDR2 are MNHEY and SVGEGT. The chain's CDR3 is CATHQGNNSPLFF. CDR3 DNA (partial): TGTGCCACCCACCAGGGGAATAATTCACCG.